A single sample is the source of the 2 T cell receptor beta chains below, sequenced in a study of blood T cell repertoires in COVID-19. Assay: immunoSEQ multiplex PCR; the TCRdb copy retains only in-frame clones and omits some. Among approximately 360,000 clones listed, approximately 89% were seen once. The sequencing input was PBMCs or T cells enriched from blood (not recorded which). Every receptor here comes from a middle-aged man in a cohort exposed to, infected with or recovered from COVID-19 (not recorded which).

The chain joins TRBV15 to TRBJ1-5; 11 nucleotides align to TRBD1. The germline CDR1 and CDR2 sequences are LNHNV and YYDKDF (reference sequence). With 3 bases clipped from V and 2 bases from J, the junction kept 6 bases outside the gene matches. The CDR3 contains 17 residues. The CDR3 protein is CATSSARDRGGNQPQHF. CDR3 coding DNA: TGTGCCACCAGCAGTGCCCGGGACAGGGGGGGCAATCAGCCCCAGCATTTT. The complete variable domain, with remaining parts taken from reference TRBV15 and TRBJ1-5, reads DAMVIQNPRYQVTQFGKPVTLSCSQTLNHNVMYWYQQKSSQAPKLLFHYYDKDFNNEADTPDNFQSRRPNTSFCFLDIRSPGLGDTAMYLCATSSARDRGGNQPQHFGDGTRLSIL.

CDR3 DNA sequence: TGTGCCAGCAGCATAGACCGGGGAGCGGGATACAATGAGCAGTTCTTC. Protein: CASSIDRGAGYNEQFF. The chain is built from TRBV7-8 and TRBJ2-1, with 7 bases matching TRBD2. J gave up 4 bases and V 5 bases, and 11 bases lay outside the gene matches. The CDR3 has 16 amino acids. From germline, CDR1 is SGHVS and CDR2 FQNEAQ.